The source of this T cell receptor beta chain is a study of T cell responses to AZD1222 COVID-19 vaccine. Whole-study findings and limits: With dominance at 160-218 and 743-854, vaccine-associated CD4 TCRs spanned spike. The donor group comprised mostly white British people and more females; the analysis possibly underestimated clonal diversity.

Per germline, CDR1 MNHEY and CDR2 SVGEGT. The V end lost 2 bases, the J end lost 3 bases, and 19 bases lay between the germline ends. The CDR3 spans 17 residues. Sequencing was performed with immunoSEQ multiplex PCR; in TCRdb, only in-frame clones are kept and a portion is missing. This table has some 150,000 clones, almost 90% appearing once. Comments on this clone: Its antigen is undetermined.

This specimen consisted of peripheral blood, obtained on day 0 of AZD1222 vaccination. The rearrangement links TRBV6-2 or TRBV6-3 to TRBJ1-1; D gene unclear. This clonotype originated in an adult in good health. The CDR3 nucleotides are TGTGCCAGCAGTTACGATGGGTCCCGGTCCGGGGACACTGAAGCTTTCTTT. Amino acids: CASSYDGSRSGDTEAFF.